This TCR beta chain was profiled in a study of blood T cells in healthy people across ages. The CDR3 extends over 14 amino acids. V lost 6 bases and J lost 5, with 17 bases in between. The second PCR ran about 6 to 11 cycles with a sample-barcoded 5' primer and J-beta primers. TCRdb itself ran the 5' RACE reads through MiXCR, one entry per CDR3 protein. Of about a million distinct CDR3 sequences in the sample, roughly 51% were seen once. Peripheral blood from each donor was collected in a volume of 9.5 to 10 milliliters. Regarding this clonotype: The antigen is not known.

Study-level points and caveats: The study lacked donor CMV status, which possibly confounded expanded clonotype changes. What prevented conclusive comparison of naive and antigen-experienced cells was that PBMCs were unsorted.

The sequencing input was blood. The V call is TRBV12-3 or TRBV12-4, the J call TRBJ2-7, with D perhaps TRBD1 (6 bases). The clonotype originates from a woman between 55 and 75 years old in good health. CDR3 residues: CASSRNRDSHEQYF. CDR3 nucleotides: TGTGCCAGCAGCCGGAACAGGGATTCACACGAGCAGTACTTC.